This T cell receptor (beta chain) was identified in a study of CD8+ T cells in alopecia areata (dated by TCRdb to about 2018). Turning to the overall study: The treated patients took part in an open-label pilot trial in which moderate-to-severe alopecia areata was treated with oral tofacitinib at 5 to 10 mg twice daily. Tofacitinib was administered for 6 to 18 months, and 6 months of follow-up off drug were then conducted to assess delayed response and recurrence. In treated patients, disease severity was measured using the SALT score, which gives the percentage of scalp surface area affected. To study T cell clonal expansion in alopecia areata, the researchers applied high-throughput TCRbeta sequencing to both the C3H/HeJ mouse model and human patients. On the human side, TCRbeta sequencing was run on scalp tissue and on sorted CD4+ and CD8+ peripheral blood T cells from healthy controls and from alopecia areata patients with either patchy or totalis/universalis disease. Patients on tofacitinib were biopsied at baseline and after 4 and 24 weeks of treatment, and several of the patients also had a later scalp biopsy. Scalp clonality was compared among normal scalp (n=4), patchy alopecia areata scalp (n=8), and alopecia totalis/universalis scalp (n=8). RNA was extracted with the PAXgene miRNA kit for fixed scalp, the miRNeasy kit for PBMCs, and the RNeasy kit for mouse skin. immunoSEQ multiplex PCR using 35 Vbeta forward primers and 13 Jbeta reverse primers was used to amplify TCRbeta CDR3 regions. The full study reports these points: Scalp TCR repertoire analysis is complicated because resident alphabeta T cells in normal human skin are also sequenced, whereas mouse skin is dominated by gammadelta T cells. Compared with normal scalp, lesional scalp had higher clonality and more expanded CD8+ clones, particularly in alopecia totalis/universalis, a pattern that suggests antigenic drive. Because the treated cohort was small and included a single nonresponder, larger studies are needed to assess links between baseline CD8+ expansion and response. With tofacitinib, both scalp clonality and the number of expanded CD8+ clones among the top 100 scalp clones went down significantly. During tofacitinib treatment, many expanded lesional clones remained in scalp and blood, and this persistence may partly explain relapse after treatment is stopped. TCR sequences shared between patients were less clear than in mice, possibly partly because of HLA diversity in the patient population.

Sample time point, as interpreted from the label and publication: roughly 27 days on oral tofacitinib. The sample's treatment or condition label, decoded: oral pan-JAK inhibitor, 5-10 mg twice daily. Lesional scalp punch biopsies and peripheral blood were obtained from alopecia areata patients. PBMCs were separated by density centrifugation and stained for CD3, CD4 and CD8, after which CD4+ and CD8+ T cells were sorted on a FACSAria. Measured from the cysteine to the phenylalanine, the CDR3 is 13 residues long. Only CDR3 DNA is held: 39 bases, read in frame from base 1. Deletion took 0 bases off V and 4 bases off J, with a span of 9 bases between the germline ends. CDR1 and CDR2 were assigned from the germline V gene as SQVTM and ANQGSEA. The library was generated by the immunoSEQ multiplex PCR assay. RNA was extracted from all samples and reverse transcribed into cDNA as template for TCR sequencing. SuperScript III was used to make first-strand cDNA, primed with a 2:1 mix of oligo-dT and random hexamers. Amplification bias was assessed with a synthetic immune receptor repertoire, and residual bias was removed computationally. Under the source paper's analysis protocol: Raw reads were preprocessed to remove errors, and CDR3 was defined according to IMGT conventions as the region from the conserved cysteine to phenylalanine. Clonality was calculated as 1 minus Shannon entropy normalized by log2 of the number of productive unique TCRs. Scalp TCRbeta sequences were cross-referenced with sorted blood CD4 and CD8 repertoires so that the CD4 or CD8 identity of scalp clones could be inferred. TCRdb provides this immuneACCESS table in a form limited to in-frame rearrangements. Some clones are lacking; in checked studies, under half of them reflect an unresolved V gene, and why the rest are absent is not known. The V and J calls and clone size are taken from that table; D and trimming were inferred from the DNA. Across this sample there are 200,000 to 250,000 clones, with around 57% seen only once. The ten biggest clones cover 1.5% to 2% of the sample.

Comments on this clone: The antigen this receptor binds is unknown. It has no much larger one-base neighbor in the sample; base qualities were not kept.

The sequence was collected from a human donor with alopecia areata. The sample here was CD4+ T cells sorted from blood, taken at week 4, from a patient treated with tofacitinib. The V and J segments used are TRBV29-1 and TRBJ1-2; 5 matching bases give a weak D call of TRBD1. CDR3 region: CSVEDPGTYGYTF. The DNA reads TGCAGCGTTGAAGACCCGGGGACCTATGGCTACACCTTC. With all but the CDR3 taken from the reference TRBV29-1 and TRBJ1-2 genes, the full variable domain is: SAVISQKPSRDICQRGTSLTIQCQVDSQVTMMFWYRQQPGQSLTLIATANQGSEATYESGFVIDKFPISRPNLTFSTLTVSNMSPEDSSIYLCSVEDPGTYGYTFGSGTRLTVV.